Given below is one TCR beta chain in context. This record comes from a study of blood T cell repertoires in COVID-19. Germline lookup yields CDR1 SGDLS and CDR2 YYNGEE. The germline V and J ends were trimmed by 4 bases and 10 bases, with 15 bases remaining between them. CDR3 length equals 14 residues. The assay was immunoSEQ multiplex PCR, and TCRdb's table has in-frame clones only and misses some. The sample lists more than 150,000 clones; more than 85% were seen once. The TCR was taken from a middle-aged man with active or convalescent COVID-19. This rearrangement joins TRBV9 to TRBJ1-6; D unclear. Sequenced input: peripheral blood. CDR3 amino acids: CASSPPGGQSPLHF. DNA of the CDR3: TGTGCCAGCAGCCCCCCAGGAGGTCAGTCACCCCTCCACTTT.